The present T cell receptor (beta chain) was sequenced within a study of immune evolution from preneoplasia to lung adenocarcinoma. Study-wide points: Normal lung had highest clonality; later lesions appeared denser, more diverse. KRAS-mutant nodules had the highest T cell clonality. Normal lung had the highest top T cell clone frequencies.

Measured with immunoSEQ multiplex PCR; TCRdb has only the in-frame clones, and not every one. The sample carries 6,000 or so clones, about three quarters recorded once. In the case of this clone: The antigen is undetermined.

The CDR3 contains 17 residues. The sequencing sample was made of FFPE invasive lung adenocarcinoma tissue. This chain joins TRBV12-1 and TRBJ2-7; the listed D gene, TRBD2, was not tested against the DNA. TRBV12-1 is a known pseudogene. The receptor's source is a person in their fifties with lung adenocarcinoma. The CDR3 loop is CASSFGLAGAATYEQYF. The CDR3 nucleotides are TGTGCCAGCAGCTTTGGACTAGCGGGAGCGGCGACCTACGAGCAGTACTTC.